A single T cell receptor (beta chain) is shown here with its context. The antigen it recognizes is unknown. No much larger clonotype is one base removed from it; base qualities were not supplied. The method behind the library was the immunoSEQ multiplex PCR assay. T cell repertoires were profiled by deep sequencing of rearranged TCR beta loci, alongside multiparametric flow cytometry. Drawn from immuneACCESS, this table holds only the in-frame rearrangements with V and J called that TCRdb kept. Clones are partly lost; checked studies trace under half to an unresolved V gene and leave the rest unexplained. Recorded for this sample are some 55,000 clones; about four fifths of them occurred a single time. The ten largest clones capture 25% to 30% of the sample. Looking up the germline V gene yields CDR1 SQVTM and CDR2 ANQGSEA. Trimming removed 0 bases from V and 4 bases from J, leaving 16 bases between the germline ends. Inclusive of the bounding cysteine and phenylalanine, the CDR3 is 16 residues long. Solely the CDR3 DNA is kept, with 48 bases framed from the first base.

The sample is drawn from a study of lymphopenia after photon versus proton radiotherapy (dated by TCRdb to the late 2010s). Notes on the research overall: The immunological effects of photon versus proton radiation therapy were compared in patients with gastrointestinal tumors who developed high-grade lymphopenia. The study was designed to characterize how the impact on the immune system differs between the two radiation modalities. A cohort of about 20 patients with gastrointestinal tumors who received either photon or proton therapy and subsequently developed lymphopenia was included. Results and caveats for the whole study, not just this receptor: Among patients across the cohort who died, overall survival time showed an inverse correlation with a larger post-nadir drop in TCR diversity. The survival association was assessed only in patients who died, and better survival with proton therapy was presented by the authors as a possibility rather than a demonstrated result. Once the lymphocyte count had reached its nadir, the repertoires of photon-treated patients showed oligoclonal expansion, particularly of CD8+ Temra cells, and this expansion drove the decline in diversity. During treatment, patients who received proton therapy stayed relatively stable, whereas patients who received photon therapy lost naive T cells and TCR diversity and gained effector/memory populations.

Source: peripheral blood, taken from a patient treated with photon-based radiotherapy. The chain couples TRBV29-1 to TRBJ2-1, with TRBD2 perhaps the D gene, on 5 matching bases. This clonotype was sampled from a man between 45 and 60 years old with gastric cancer. For the CDR3, the sequence is CSVEDGGPFLYNEQFF. The DNA reads TGCAGCGTTGAAGATGGAGGACCATTCTTGTACAATGAGCAGTTCTTC.